This entry lists 27 T cell receptor beta chains sequenced from one sample in a study of early T cells in non-severe SARS-CoV-2 infection. TCRdb itself ran the 5' RACE reads through MiXCR, one entry per CDR3 protein. The sample lists about 72,000 distinct CDR3 sequences; approximately 10% were seen once. Sequences were obtained from whole blood. The receptors were gathered from an adult who was a healthcare worker with PCR-confirmed SARS-CoV-2 infection or an uninfected control (not recorded which).

This clonotype was seen repeatedly, ten times or more. J is TRBJ2-7 and V is TRBV27, with D unclear. Germline V gives CDR1 MNHEY, CDR2 SMNVEV (reference sequence). This CDR3 is 15 amino acids long. The V and J ends lost 6 bases and 0 bases respectively, with 15 bases between them. The CDR3 nucleotides read TGTGCCAGCAGCACAAATCCCGACCTCTCCTACGAGCAGTACTTC. Protein sequence: CASSTNPDLSYEQYF.

V usage is TRBV30 and J usage is TRBJ2-1, with no clear D. The V and J ends lost 0 bases and 7 bases respectively, with 10 bases between them. This CDR3 contains 13 residues. Germline CDR1 is GTSNPN and CDR2 is SVGIG (reference sequence). CDR3 protein: CAWSVGLGNEQFF. CDR3 bases: TGTGCCTGGAGTGTAGGTTTGGGTAATGAGCAGTTCTTC. Full variable domain (outside the CDR3, taken from reference TRBV30 and TRBJ2-1): SQTIHQWPATLVQPVGSPLSLECTVEGTSNPNLYWYRQAAGRGLQLLFYSVGIGQISSEVPQNLSASRPQDRQFILSSKKLLLSDSGFYLCAWSVGLGNEQFFGPGTRLTVL.

The table lists this clonotype with many counts. The chain recombines TRBV7-3 with TRBJ2-5, with TRBD2 identical over 11 bases. Losses at the gene ends were 5 bases for V and 7 bases for J; bases not matched to a gene: 9. In germline, CDR1 is SGHTA, CDR2 FQGTGA. This CDR3 has 15 residues. The CDR3 here is CASSPTSGSFVTQYF. CDR3 sequence (DNA): TGTGCCAGCAGCCCAACTAGCGGGAGTTTCGTGACCCAGTACTTC.

This clonotype came up many times. The chain carries TRBV10-2 and TRBJ1-1, with unresolved D. The germline V gene encodes CDR1 WSHSY and CDR2 SAAADI. The CDR3 is made up of 11 amino acids. Trimming pared 6 bases from V and 8 bases from J, leaving 10 bases between. CDR3 nucleotides: TGCGCCAGCAGCGCCCGGCAGGAAGCTTTCTTT. Translating gives CASSARQEAFF.

In DNA form, the CDR3 reads TGTGCCAGCAGCTTACGGGCGGGTAGCTCCTACAATGAGCAGTTCTTC. Its protein product is CASSLRAGSSYNEQFF. The chain combines TRBV7-6 with TRBJ2-1, with a possible D match to TRBD2 (5 bases). Germline CDR1 and CDR2: SGHVS and FNYEAQ. Between the trimmed V and J ends, which lost 2 bases and 0 bases, there was a span of 11 bases. The CDR3 is made up of 16 amino acids.

The genes are TRBV4-2 and TRBJ1-4; no firm D call. Germline V gene data show CDR1 as LGHNA and CDR2 as YNFKEQ. This CDR3 contains 16 residues. The germline V and J ends were trimmed by 1 base and 2 bases, with 11 bases remaining between them. The CDR3 DNA is TGTGCCAGCAGCCAAGTTTTTGGGGAGACTAATGAAAAACTGTTTTTT. Its translation is CASSQVFGETNEKLFF.

This clonotype came up many times. This rearrangement joins TRBV25-1 to TRBJ2-7; either TRBD1 or TRBD2 may fit D (7 bases each). From germline, CDR1 is MGHDK and CDR2 SYGVNS. The CDR3 contains 14 residues. V shed 5 bases and J shed 3 bases, with 14 bases lying between them. The CDR3 loop reads CASSRGGDSYEQYF. CDR3 in DNA: TGTGCCAGCAGTAGAGGGGGGGACAGCTACGAGCAGTACTTC.

This clonotype has ten or more counts. The chain combines TRBV29-1 with TRBJ2-3; 7 bases align to TRBD2. This CDR3 region has 13 residues. With V trimmed by 6 bases and J by 6 bases, 9 bases remained unmatched. In germline, CDR1 is SQVTM, CDR2 ANQGSEA. CDR3 sequence (DNA): TGCAGCGTCTCCCGAGCGGGAATGGATACGCAGTATTTT. Translation gives CSVSRAGMDTQYF.

J is TRBJ1-1 and V is TRBV9, with 7 bases that match TRBD1. The CDR3 runs 17 residues. Germline-derived CDR1 and CDR2 are SGDLS and YYNGEE. Trimming took 0 bases from V and 1 from J; bases not matched to a gene: 9. The CDR3 DNA sequence: TGTGCCAGCAGCGTAGGGGACAGCTTGTGGAAGAACACTGAAGCTTTCTTT. It yields the protein CASSVGDSLWKNTEAFF.

This clonotype was seen at least ten times. The chain carries TRBV4-1 and TRBJ2-6; 7 nucleotides line up with TRBD1. V trimming: 3 bases; J trimming: 1 base; junction bases outside the gene matches: 12. The germline V gene has CDR1 MGHRA and CDR2 YSYEKL. The CDR3 consists of 19 residues. CDR3 in amino acids: CASSQPTGSAKSGANVLTF. The CDR3, as DNA: TGCGCCAGCAGCCAGCCGACAGGGTCCGCGAAATCTGGGGCCAACGTCCTGACTTTC.

This clonotype was detected ten times or more. V is TRBV19 and J is TRBJ2-3, with TRBD2 matching over 12 bases. Unmatched junction bases numbered 5, after V lost 6 bases and J lost 4 bases. The germline V gene encodes CDR1 LNHDA and CDR2 SQIVND (reference sequence). This CDR3 is 15 amino acids long. CDR3 loop: CASRLAGGVADTQYF. Written as DNA, the CDR3 is TGTGCCAGTAGGCTAGCGGGAGGGGTGGCAGATACGCAGTATTTT.

This clonotype has just a few counts. The chain has TRBV6-6 and TRBJ2-3, with TRBD1 matching over 7 bases. This CDR3 spans 14 amino acids. The junction had 3 bases not matched to a gene; V was cut back by 6 bases and J by 0 bases. The germline gives CDR1 MNHNY, CDR2 SVGAGI (reference sequence). The CDR3: CASSDRASTDTQYF. Here the CDR3 DNA reads TGTGCCAGCAGCGACAGGGCTAGCACAGATACGCAGTATTTT.

Remarks on this clonotype: Compared with germline, one end of the junction differs, possibly owing to a read error. V is TRBV6-4 and J is TRBJ2-1, with TRBD2 matching 9 bases. The CDR3 is made up of 11 amino acids. Germline-derived CDR1 and CDR2 are MRHNA and SNTAGT. The CDR3 spells CASSAGTSMVF. Here the CDR3 DNA reads TGTGCCAGCAGCGCCGGGACTAGCATGGTCTTC.

This clonotype was found many times. The V call is TRBV28, the J call TRBJ1-5; 8 bases agree with TRBD1. Germline CDR1 is MDHEN and CDR2 is SYDVKM. This CDR3 has 16 residues. Losses at the gene ends were 6 bases for V and 4 bases for J; bases not matched to a gene: 11. This CDR3 reads CASSSGVGQVNQPQHF. In DNA form, the CDR3 reads TGTGCCAGCAGCTCGGGAGTGGGACAGGTTAATCAGCCCCAGCATTTT. The full variable domain, rest sourced from reference TRBV28 and TRBJ1-5, is DVKVTQSSRYLVKRTGEKVFLECVQDMDHENMFWYRQDPGLGLRLIYFSYDVKMKEKGDIPEGYSVSREKKERFSLILESASTNQTSMYLCASSSGVGQVNQPQHFGDGTRLSIL.

Here the CDR3 reads CASSLAGLLDAFF. In DNA form, the CDR3 reads TGTGCCAGCAGCTTGGCAGGGTTGTTAGACGCTTTCTTT. V is TRBV5-6 and J is TRBJ1-1; tentative D call: TRBD1 (5 bases). Germline CDR1 SGHDT, CDR2 YYEEEE. The CDR3 is 13 residues long. V gave up 0 bases and J gave up 11 bases, with 14 bases separating them.

The chain has TRBV18 and TRBJ2-5, with D uncertain. Germline CDR1 is KGHSH and CDR2 is LQKENI. V was cut by 3 bases and J by 1 base, with 6 bases left in between. There are 13 residues in the CDR3. The CDR3 region is CASSPQSQETQYF. The CDR3 nucleotides are TGTGCCAGCTCACCCCAGTCCCAAGAGACCCAGTACTTC.

The chain has TRBV20-1 and TRBJ2-3; tentatively, D is TRBD2 (5 bases). There are 14 residues in the CDR3. In germline, CDR1 is DFQATT, CDR2 SNEGSKA (reference sequence). V was shortened by 4 bases and J by 0 bases, with 11 bases between the two germline ends. In DNA, the CDR3 is TGCAGTGCTACTAGCTTCGCTAGCACAGATACGCAGTATTTT. Its protein is CSATSFASTDTQYF.

The table lists this clonotype with a few counts. The chain recombines TRBV2 with TRBJ2-3; D possibly corresponds to TRBD1 (6 bases). Germline V CDR1 and CDR2: SNHLY, FYNNEI. The CDR3 is 13 residues long. With 4 bases removed from V and 3 bases from J, the gap between germline ends came to 8 bases. The CDR3 coding sequence is TGTGCCAGCAGTGGACAGGCAACAGATACGCAGTATTTT. Translation: CASSGQATDTQYF.

This sequence joins TRBV5-1 and TRBJ1-3; unclear D gene. The CDR3 is made up of 15 amino acids. Germline assignment: CDR1 SGHRS and CDR2 YFSETQ. Trimming pared 1 base from V and 0 bases from J, leaving 8 bases between. The CDR3 region has the DNA TGCGCCAGCAGCTTGTGGGCCAGCTCTGGAAACACCATATATTTT. Translated, it gives CASSLWASSGNTIYF.

The sample holds a few counts of this clonotype. V usage is TRBV5-4 and J usage is TRBJ2-5; D remains unclear. The CDR3 loop spans 14 amino acids. Germline V gives CDR1 SGHNT, CDR2 YYREEE (reference sequence). Trimming took 0 bases from V and 4 from J, leaving 10 bases between them. For the CDR3, the DNA is TGTGCCAGCAGCTTGGGTGTCTACGGAGAGACCCAGTACTTC. Translated: CASSLGVYGETQYF.

The rearrangement links TRBV2 to TRBJ1-3, with D possibly matching TRBD1 (6 bases). Between the trimmed V and J ends, which lost 8 bases and 2 bases, there was a span of 10 bases. Germline V gene lookup returns CDR1 SNHLY and CDR2 FYNNEI. This CDR3 region has 13 residues. The CDR3 coding sequence is TGTGCCAGCCTTACAGGGCCTGGAAACACCATATATTTT. Translating it yields CASLTGPGNTIYF. Using reference TRBV2 and TRBJ1-3 for the parts outside the CDR3, the full variable domain is EPEVTQTPSHQVTQMGQEVILRCVPISNHLYFYWYRQILGQKVEFLVSFYNNEISEKSEIFDDQFSVERPDGSNFTLKIRSTKLEDSAMYFCASLTGPGNTIYFGEGSWLTVV.

The genes are TRBV4-3 and TRBJ2-1; TRBD2 matches at 12 bases. Germline CDR1 reads LGHNA; CDR2 reads YSLEER. The CDR3 has 20 residues. With V trimmed by 0 bases and J by 0 bases, 9 bases remained unmatched. CDR3 in amino acids: CASSQETLAGGPSSYNEQFF. CDR3 sequence (DNA): TGCGCCAGCAGCCAAGAGACGCTAGCGGGAGGGCCTAGCTCCTACAATGAGCAGTTCTTC.

This clonotype was recorded a few times. In nucleotides, the CDR3 is TGCGCCAGCAGCTTGGTACGGACACCGACCCTAGGGGAATCCTACGAGCAGTACTTC. Its protein product is CASSLVRTPTLGESYEQYF. This chain connects TRBV5-1 to TRBJ2-7, with TRBD1 as a possible D gene (5 bases). This CDR3 region has 19 residues. Germline-derived CDR1 and CDR2 are SGHRS and YFSETQ. The germline V and J ends were trimmed by 0 bases and 1 base, with 23 bases remaining between them.

CDR3 loop: CSASRTGDFYEQYF. The CDR3 DNA is TGCAGTGCTAGTCGTACAGGGGACTTCTACGAGCAGTACTTC. The J gene is TRBJ2-7, the V gene TRBV20-1, with a tentative D call TRBD1 (7 bases). With 3 bases removed from V and 3 bases from J, the gap between germline ends came to 15 bases. Germline V gives CDR1 DFQATT, CDR2 SNEGSKA (reference sequence). The CDR3 runs 14 residues.

V is TRBV28 and J is TRBJ2-5; TRBD2 agrees at 13 bases. With 1 base clipped from V and 5 bases from J, the junction kept 13 bases outside the gene matches. The length of the CDR3 is 19 residues. Germline V gives CDR1 MDHEN, CDR2 SYDVKM. CDR3 loop: CASSLSGPPGLAGTETQYF. CDR3 DNA: TGTGCCAGCAGTTTATCGGGCCCACCGGGACTAGCGGGAACGGAGACCCAGTACTTC. Using reference TRBV28 and TRBJ2-5 for the parts outside the CDR3, the full variable domain is DVKVTQSSRYLVKRTGEKVFLECVQDMDHENMFWYRQDPGLGLRLIYFSYDVKMKEKGDIPEGYSVSREKKERFSLILESASTNQTSMYLCASSLSGPPGLAGTETQYFGPGTRLLVL.

Ten or more counts support this clonotype. The chain is built from TRBV28 and TRBJ1-1; TRBD1 is a possible D gene (5 bases). The CDR3 spans 11 residues. V dropped 7 bases and J dropped 12 bases, with 15 bases sitting between them. CDR1 is MDHEN, CDR2 SYDVKM, per germline. This chain's CDR3 is CASTLRDLTFF. In DNA form, the CDR3 reads TGTGCCAGCACTCTCAGGGATTTAACTTTCTTT.

The chain combines TRBV29-1 with TRBJ2-7, with D possibly matching TRBD2 (6 bases). V was pared by 2 bases and J by 0 bases, with 14 bases between. Looked up from germline, CDR1 is SQVTM and CDR2 is ANQGSEA. This CDR3 contains 15 residues. The CDR3 DNA reads as TGCAGCGTTGAATTGATAGCGGTTAGCTCCTACGAGCAGTACTTC. Translated, it gives CSVELIAVSSYEQYF.